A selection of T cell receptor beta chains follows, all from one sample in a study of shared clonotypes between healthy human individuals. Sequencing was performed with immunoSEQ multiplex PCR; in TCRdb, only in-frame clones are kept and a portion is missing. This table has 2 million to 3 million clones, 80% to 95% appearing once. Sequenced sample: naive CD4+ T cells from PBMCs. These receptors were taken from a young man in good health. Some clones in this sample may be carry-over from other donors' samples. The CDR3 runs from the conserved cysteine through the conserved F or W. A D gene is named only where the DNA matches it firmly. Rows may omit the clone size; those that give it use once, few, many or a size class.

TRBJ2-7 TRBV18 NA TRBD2 CASSPVAGGSTYEQYF TGTGCCAGCTCTCCCGTAGCGGGAGGGTCCACCTACGAGCAGTACTTC
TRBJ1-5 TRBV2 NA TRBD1 CASSEEGQGNQPQHF TGTGCCAGCAGCGAGGAGGGACAGGGTAATCAGCCCCAGCATTTT
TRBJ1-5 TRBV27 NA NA CASSLSRNQPQHF TGTGCCAGCAGTTTAAGCAGGAATCAGCCCCAGCATTTT
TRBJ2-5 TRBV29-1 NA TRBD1 CSIQRGQGGEQYF TGCAGCATCCAGAGAGGACAGGGGGGTGAGCAGTACTTC
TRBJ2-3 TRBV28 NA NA CASSFIQLTSTDTQYF TGTGCCAGCAGTTTCATCCAGTTGACTAGCACAGATACGCAGTATTTT
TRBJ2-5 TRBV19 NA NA CASSIVSTLFQETQYF TGTGCCAGTAGTATAGTTTCCACTCTTTTCCAAGAGACCCAGTACTTC
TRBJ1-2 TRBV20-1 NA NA CSARDQGGYTF TGCAGTGCTAGAGATCAGGGAGGCTACACCTTC
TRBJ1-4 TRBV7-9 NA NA CASSLATRAANEKLFF TGTGCCAGCAGCTTAGCGACGAGGGCGGCTAATGAAAAACTGTTTTTT
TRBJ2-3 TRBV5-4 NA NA CASSLLTVDTQYF TGTGCCAGCAGCTTGCTGACGGTAGATACGCAGTATTTT
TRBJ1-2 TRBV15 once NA CATRRGAPNYGYTF TGTGCCACCAGGCGGGGGGCCCCTAACTATGGCTACACCTTC